This TCR beta chain was documented in a study of early stage breast cancer tumors. The protocol was immunoSEQ multiplex PCR, while the TCRdb copy is restricted to in-frame clones and leaves out a portion. The data show 10,000 or so clones, about 78% seen once. To note about this clone: As yet, its antigen is unknown.

General study results and limits: Most shared enriched TCRB sequences were commonly generated ones. Tumors had around 2.4-fold higher T cell density than normal breast. Blood repertoires resembled normal breast more than tumor.

Trimming pared 4 bases from V and 4 bases from J, leaving 17 bases between. CDR1 is SGDLS, CDR2 YYNGEE, per germline. The CDR3 sequence is 15 residues long. This chain joins TRBV9 and TRBJ1-2; no definite D call. The receptor's source is a person aged 35-55 years with breast cancer. What was sequenced was normal breast tissue next to the tumor. CDR3 bases: TGTGCCAGCAGCCTGGACGGGGAGGGTAGCTATGGCTACACCTTC. Translation: CASSLDGEGSYGYTF.